This T cell receptor beta chain was sequenced for a study of glioma-infiltrating T cells after dendritic cell vaccination. Up to about 2 ug genomic DNA was used for TCRB CDR3 amplification. Primers: 60 V beta forward and 13 J beta reverse. The assay was immunoSEQ multiplex PCR, and TCRdb's table has in-frame clones only and misses some. The sample includes 98,000 or so clones, 65% to 85% of them seen just once. CDR1 is MNHNS and CDR2 is SASEGT in the germline V gene. Deletions cut 4 bases from V and 0 bases from J, with 22 bases between. There are 20 residues in the CDR3. As to time point: after dendritic cell vaccination, including at tumor progression/relapse. Patients had residual fresh-frozen tumor tissue and more than two years of survival data.

The specimen was blood, collected after dendritic cell vaccination. This chain joins TRBV6-1 and TRBJ2-6, with a possible D match to TRBD2 (6 bases). The clonotype originates from a human donor with glioblastoma. The chain's CDR3 is CASSGLRSERASSGANVLTF. The CDR3 nucleotides are TGTGCCAGCAGTGGTCTGAGGAGTGAGCGGGCTAGCTCTGGGGCCAACGTCCTGACTTTC.